This is a list of T cell receptor beta chains from one sample in a study of identical twins. TCRdb used MiXCR to reprocess the 5' RACE reads, holding one entry per CDR3 protein. The table shows 150,000 or so distinct CDR3 sequences, with around 3.6% occurring only once. What was sequenced was memory T cells sorted from blood. These receptors came from a man between 18 and 29 years old in good health. CDR3s leave out the opening cysteine and the closing phenylalanine or tryptophan. D genes are given only for firm matches. Each size is once, few or many counts, or a class when the clone is expanded.

abundance | j_gene | d_gene | v_gene | CDR3aa
many | TRBJ2-3 | . | TRBV25-1 | ASAGTDTQY
many | TRBJ2-1 | . | TRBV7-8 | ASSPLNRYNEQF
many | TRBJ1-1 | . | TRBV15 | ATSRDRGVGDRMNTEAF
many | TRBJ2-1 | . | TRBV29-1 | SVAGLTPNEQF
many | TRBJ1-1 | . | TRBV5-1 | ASNGGAGRTEAF
few | TRBJ2-1 | . | TRBV6-2/TRBV6-3 | ASSYSGPRFVQF
many | TRBJ1-1 | . | TRBV5-1 | ASSLEGLVKNTEAF
many | TRBJ2-1 | TRBD2 | TRBV7-9 | ASLQPLAGSYNEQF
many | TRBJ2-1 | TRBD2 | TRBV24-1 | ATSDPGLAGNPREQF
many | TRBJ2-2 | TRBD2 | TRBV24-1 | ATSDPGLAGGPGGTGELF